The clone carrying this T cell receptor (beta chain) was detected only once. Antigen: not known. This table comes from immunoSEQ multiplex PCR, and its TCRdb copy is limited to in-frame clones, with some not included. The sample has more than 150,000 clones; roughly 93% are singletons. V gave up 5 bases and J gave up 3 bases; unmatched junction bases: 10. The V gene's germline CDR1 is SNHLY and CDR2 FYNNEI. This CDR3 is built from 15 residues. This specimen belongs to a study of T cell responses to AZD1222 COVID-19 vaccine. Findings and caveats of the study: A mostly white British donor set with more females was recruited, and clonal diversity was possibly underestimated.

The gene calls are TRBV2 and TRBJ2-7, with TRBD1 matching 7 bases. The receptor was derived from an adult in good health. The material sequenced was peripheral blood, taken on day 0 of AZD1222 vaccination. This CDR3 reads CASSPPTGQLYEQYF. DNA for the CDR3: TGTGCCAGCAGTCCGCCGACGGGACAGCTCTACGAGCAGTACTTC.